Following are 27 T cell receptor beta chains from one sample sequenced in a study of T-cell memory formation after mild COVID-19. TCRdb re-analysed the 5' RACE reads in MiXCR, keeping a single row per CDR3 protein. Of about 200,000 distinct CDR3 sequences in the sample, about a sixth are singletons; the top ten hold just over 2%. Source material: PBMCs or a T cell subset sorted from them (not recorded which). These receptors were collected from an adult woman who had mild COVID-19 (a few samples of this study predate the infection). Cell type and time point are not known.

This CDR3 is CASSPADIRSTEQYF. The CDR3 DNA sequence: TGTGCCAGCTCACCCGCGGACATCAGGTCGACCGAGCAGTACTTC. J is TRBJ2-7 and V is TRBV18; the D gene is possibly TRBD1 (5 bases). Germline CDR1 KGHSH, CDR2 LQKENI. CDR3 size: 15 residues. The germline V and J ends were trimmed by 3 bases and 6 bases, with 18 bases remaining between them.

The V call is TRBV30, the J call TRBJ2-7; no reliable D call. CDR3 length: 14 amino acids. The V and J ends lost 4 bases and 0 bases respectively, with 13 bases between them. Per germline, CDR1 GTSNPN and CDR2 SVGIG (reference sequence). The CDR3 sequence is CAWNLAVSSYEQYF. In DNA form, the CDR3 reads TGTGCCTGGAATTTAGCCGTGAGCTCCTACGAGCAGTACTTC.

This clonotype came up many times. The V and J genes are TRBV7-9 and TRBJ2-3; D not certain. There are 15 residues in the CDR3. Trimming took 1 base from V and 2 from J, leaving 10 bases between them. In germline, CDR1 is SEHNR, CDR2 FQNEAQ (reference sequence). The CDR3: CASSLGGSPTDTQYF. CDR3 DNA: TGTGCCAGCAGCTTAGGAGGTTCCCCCACAGATACGCAGTATTTT.

This clonotype was seen a handful of times. This chain connects TRBV7-2 to TRBJ2-1; TRBD2 aligns across 15 bases. Per germline, CDR1 SGHTA and CDR2 FQGNSA. The CDR3 has 17 residues. The V gene end was trimmed by 5 bases and the J gene end by 7 bases; junction bases not matched to a gene: 9. The CDR3 DNA reads TGTGCCAGCAGCAACTCCGGACTAGCGGGAGGGGGGAATGAGCAGTTCTTC. It is translated as CASSNSGLAGGGNEQFF.

The chain couples TRBV30 to TRBJ2-7; a weak D match, TRBD2 (7 bases). This CDR3 has 13 residues. CDR1 GTSNPN and CDR2 SVGIG come from the germline V gene (reference sequence). Trimming removed 4 bases at V and 4 bases at J, with 14 bases between. Here the CDR3 reads CAWTGRGVYEQYF. The CDR3 region has the DNA TGTGCCTGGACAGGGAGGGGGGTATACGAGCAGTACTTC.

Only a few counts were recorded for this clonotype. The chain carries TRBV3-1 and TRBJ2-2; D is unclear. Germline CDR1 LGHDT, CDR2 YNNKEL (reference sequence). V was pared by 1 base and J by 1 base, with 7 bases between. CDR3 length equals 15 residues. The CDR3 loop is CASSQGEMNTGELFF. The CDR3 nucleotides read TGTGCCAGCAGCCAAGGCGAGATGAACACCGGGGAGCTGTTTTTT.

This clonotype was counted only a few times. V usage is TRBV5-1 and J usage is TRBJ2-7; TRBD2 matches at 8 bases. V lost 4 bases to trimming and J lost 3 bases; unmatched junction nucleotides: 3. This CDR3 contains 13 residues. Germline V CDR1 and CDR2: SGHRS, YFSETQ. CDR3 protein: CASSMGTSYEQYF. The CDR3 DNA follows: TGCGCCAGCAGCATGGGGACTAGCTACGAGCAGTACTTC.

This clonotype turned up a few times. DNA of the CDR3: TGCGCCAGCAGCTTGAGGGACAGGGAGGGTACGCAGTATTTT. It encodes CASSLRDREGTQYF. The chain has TRBV5-1 and TRBJ2-3; 9 bases fit TRBD1. CDR1 is SGHRS, CDR2 YFSETQ, per germline. The CDR3 covers 14 residues. V gave up 1 base and J gave up 8 bases; unmatched junction bases: 5.

This rearrangement joins TRBV6-5 to TRBJ1-1; D not certain. Germline loops: CDR1 MNHEY, CDR2 SVGAGI. With 2 bases removed from V and 1 base from J, the gap between germline ends came to 8 bases. The CDR3 loop spans 14 amino acids. CDR3 protein: CASSYGSRNTEAFF. The DNA for the CDR3 is TGTGCCAGCAGTTACGGCTCAAGGAACACTGAAGCTTTCTTT.

V usage is TRBV4-2 and J usage is TRBJ2-1, with TRBD2 matching over 8 bases. Germline loops: CDR1 LGHNA, CDR2 YNFKEQ. V shed 0 bases, J shed 3 bases, and the junction held 4 bases outside the gene matches. CDR3 size: 16 residues. CDR3 nucleotides: TGTGCCAGCAGCCAAGATCAGAGCGGGGGCTACAATGAGCAGTTCTTC. Protein: CASSQDQSGGYNEQFF.

This clonotype has only a few counts. The J gene is TRBJ2-7, the V gene TRBV5-1; 9 bases map to TRBD1. Germline V gives CDR1 SGHRS, CDR2 YFSETQ. V shed 6 bases, J shed 4 bases, and the junction held 11 bases outside the gene matches. This CDR3 region has 15 residues. CDR3 DNA: TGCGCCAGCAACCAAGCCGGGACAGGGTTTTACGAGCAGTACTTC. Its translation is CASNQAGTGFYEQYF.

The rearrangement joins TRBV18 to TRBJ1-3, with TRBD1 as a possible D gene (6 bases). Per germline, CDR1 KGHSH and CDR2 LQKENI. V was shortened by 0 bases and J by 0 bases, with 15 bases between the two germline ends. CDR3 size: 18 residues. The CDR3 here is CASSPPNQQGTSGNTIYF. Written as DNA, the CDR3 is TGTGCCAGCTCACCACCGAATCAGCAGGGGACCTCTGGAAACACCATATATTTT.

The chain uses TRBV11-2 and TRBJ2-7; D is unresolved. Germline CDR1 SGHAT, CDR2 FQNNGV. V gave up 2 bases and J gave up 5 bases, with 10 bases separating them. CDR3 length: 13 residues. The CDR3: CASSLSQRDEQYF. The CDR3 region has the DNA TGTGCCAGCAGCTTATCGCAACGGGACGAGCAGTACTTC.

This chain connects TRBV7-2 to TRBJ2-7; a possible D gene is TRBD1 (6 bases). The CDR3 has 14 amino acids. V was trimmed by 5 bases and J by 3 bases, leaving 14 bases between them. Germline-derived CDR1 and CDR2 are SGHTA and FQGNSA. The CDR3 protein is CASSPHGTNYEQYF. DNA of the CDR3: TGTGCCAGCAGCCCCCACGGGACAAACTACGAGCAGTACTTC.

There are a few counts of this clonotype. The chain carries TRBV5-1 and TRBJ1-4; 9 nucleotides match TRBD1. Germline CDR1 and CDR2: SGHRS and YFSETQ. The J segment lost 15 bases and the V segment lost 3 bases, leaving 18 bases of the junction unmatched. CDR3 length: 16 residues. The CDR3 coding sequence is TGCGCCAGCAGCTCGACCTCCGGGACAGGGATGCAGTCATTGTTTTTT. This encodes CASSSTSGTGMQSLFF.

The chain joins TRBV20-1 to TRBJ2-7; D ambiguous. Per germline, CDR1 DFQATT and CDR2 SNEGSKA (reference sequence). V was cut by 6 bases and J by 3 bases, with 18 bases left in between. The CDR3 has 14 residues. The CDR3 spells CSALHRLGRYEQYF. The CDR3 region has the DNA TGCAGTGCCCTCCACCGGCTAGGACGCTACGAGCAGTACTTC.

This clonotype was seen more than once but under ten times. The chain carries TRBV7-6 and TRBJ2-5; 11 positions match TRBD2. CDR1 and CDR2 (germline): SGHVS, FNYEAQ. The V segment lost 5 bases and the J segment 0 bases; nucleotides outside the gene matches: 11. The CDR3 loop spans 18 amino acids. The CDR3 sequence is CASSPITSGGANQETQYF. As DNA, the CDR3 is TGTGCCAGCAGCCCCATAACTAGCGGGGGAGCTAACCAAGAGACCCAGTACTTC.

The rearrangement uses TRBV14 and TRBJ2-1; D is perhaps TRBD2 (5 bases). The CDR3 consists of 16 residues. CDR1 is SGHDN and CDR2 is FVKESK in the germline V gene. V was shortened by 0 bases and J by 7 bases, with 16 bases between the two germline ends. Here the CDR3 reads CASSQDNSGSINEQFF. The CDR3 DNA follows: TGTGCCAGCAGCCAAGATAACTCGGGAAGCATAAATGAGCAGTTCTTC.

The CDR3 reads CSAGQGEYYEQYF. CDR3 DNA sequence: TGCAGTGCCGGACAGGGGGAATATTACGAGCAGTACTTC. This chain links TRBV20-1 with TRBJ2-7; 10 bases match TRBD1. Per the germline V gene, CDR1 is DFQATT and CDR2 is SNEGSKA (reference sequence). The J segment lost 4 bases and the V segment lost 6 bases, leaving 6 bases of the junction unmatched. The CDR3 extends over 13 amino acids.

This rearrangement joins TRBV30 to TRBJ2-7; possibly TRBD2 for D (6 bases). Germline CDR1 and CDR2: GTSNPN and SVGIG (reference sequence). V lost 8 bases and J 3 bases, leaving 11 bases between the germline ends. The CDR3 loop spans 11 amino acids. CDR3 in amino acids: CAGGSYYEQYF. The CDR3 DNA is TGTGCCGGGGGGAGTTACTACGAGCAGTACTTC.

This clonotype was recorded a few times. The chain carries TRBV20-1 and TRBJ1-1; weak D call: TRBD1 (6 bases). Germline CDR1 is DFQATT and CDR2 is SNEGSKA (reference sequence). The V end lost 0 bases, the J end lost 4 bases, and 15 bases lay between the germline ends. The CDR3 is 15 amino acids. This CDR3 is CSARDRRGGGTEAFF. Here the CDR3 DNA reads TGCAGTGCTAGAGATCGAAGAGGGGGTGGCACTGAAGCTTTCTTT.

The V call is TRBV6-1, the J call TRBJ2-7, with D perhaps being TRBD1 or TRBD2 (5 bases each). The CDR3 totals 15 residues. Germline CDR1 MNHNS, CDR2 SASEGT. V gave up 6 bases and J gave up 3 bases, with 18 bases separating them. This CDR3 is CASRDEGTYNYEQYF. CDR3 sequence (DNA): TGTGCCAGCAGGGACGAGGGGACGTATAACTACGAGCAGTACTTC.

This clonotype was observed a handful of times. The chain joins TRBV21-1 to TRBJ2-7; whether TRBD2, the table's D call, matches the DNA was not checked. TRBV21-1 is reported as a pseudogene. The CDR3 runs to 15 residues. The CDR3 sequence is CASSSRTSRHYEQYF. In nucleotides, the CDR3 is TGTGCCAGCAGCTCTAGGACTAGCCGACACTACGAGCAGTACTTC.

In this sample, this clonotype turned up a few times. J is TRBJ1-2 and V is TRBV12-3 or TRBV12-4; possible D gene TRBD1, 5 bases. This CDR3 has 16 amino acids. V was trimmed by 6 bases and J by 3 bases, leaving 20 bases between them. The CDR3 here is CASSLSGPQGHYGYTF. CDR3 in DNA: TGTGCCAGCAGCTTATCGGGACCTCAGGGTCACTATGGCTACACCTTC.

The chain uses TRBV5-1 and TRBJ2-1, with D possibly being TRBD1 (6 bases). The CDR3 spans 15 residues. The germline gives CDR1 SGHRS, CDR2 YFSETQ. Trimming stripped 4 bases from V and 5 bases from J, with 16 bases between. The CDR3 DNA follows: TGCGCCAGCAGCCCAGGGGACCTCCCCGACAATGAGCAGTTCTTC. Protein sequence: CASSPGDLPDNEQFF.

The chain combines TRBV3-1 with TRBJ1-1; D gene uncertain. V was clipped by 1 base and J by 1 base, with 7 bases between them. The CDR3 totals 14 residues. Per germline, CDR1 LGHDT and CDR2 YNNKEL (reference sequence). In DNA form, the CDR3 reads TGTGCCAGCAGCCAAGCGAACAGGAACACTGAAGCTTTCTTT. Its translation is CASSQANRNTEAFF.

This chain joins TRBV5-1 and TRBJ2-6; maybe TRBD2 (5 bases). V was pared by 6 bases and J by 3 bases, with 13 bases between. Germline V CDR1 and CDR2: SGHRS, YFSETQ. This CDR3 has 15 residues. CDR3 sequence: CASKTEGGGANVLTF. CDR3 coding DNA: TGCGCCAGCAAGACCGAGGGCGGTGGGGCCAACGTCCTGACTTTC. Full variable domain (outside the CDR3, taken from reference TRBV5-1 and TRBJ2-6): KAGVTQTPRYLIKTRGQQVTLSCSPISGHRSVSWYQQTPGQGLQFLFEYFSETQRNKGNFPGRFSGRQFSNSRSEMNVSTLELGDSALYLCASKTEGGGANVLTFGAGSRLTVL.